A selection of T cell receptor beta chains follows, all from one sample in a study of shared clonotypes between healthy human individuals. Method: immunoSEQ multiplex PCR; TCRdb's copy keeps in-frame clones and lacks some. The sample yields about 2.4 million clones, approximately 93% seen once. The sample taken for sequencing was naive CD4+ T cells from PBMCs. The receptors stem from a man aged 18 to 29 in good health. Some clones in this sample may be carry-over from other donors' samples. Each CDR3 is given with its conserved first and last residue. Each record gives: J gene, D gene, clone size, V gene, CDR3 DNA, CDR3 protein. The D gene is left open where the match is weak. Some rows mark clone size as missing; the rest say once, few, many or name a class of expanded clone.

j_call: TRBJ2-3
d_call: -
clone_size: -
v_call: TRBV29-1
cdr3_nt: TGCAGCGTTGGGAGAAATTGGGTCTTCCACACAGATACGCAGTATTTT
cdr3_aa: CSVGRNWVFHTDTQYF

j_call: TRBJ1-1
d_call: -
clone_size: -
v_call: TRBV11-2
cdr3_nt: TGTGCCAGCAGCTCCAGGGTGGACACTGAAGCTTTCTTT
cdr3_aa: CASSSRVDTEAFF

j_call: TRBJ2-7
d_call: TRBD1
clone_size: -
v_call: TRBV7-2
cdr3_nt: TGTGCCAGCAGCTTATCCCGGACAGGGACCTACGAGCAGTACTTC
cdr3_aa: CASSLSRTGTYEQYF

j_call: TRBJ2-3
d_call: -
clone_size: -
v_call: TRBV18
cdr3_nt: TGTGCCAGCTCACCACCGGGGGCCACAGATACGCAGTATTTT
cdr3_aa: CASSPPGATDTQYF

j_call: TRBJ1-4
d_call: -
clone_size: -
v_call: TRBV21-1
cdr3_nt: TGTGCCAGCACAGAAAGGACAGCAGGAAAACTGTTTTTT
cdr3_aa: CASTERTAGKLFF

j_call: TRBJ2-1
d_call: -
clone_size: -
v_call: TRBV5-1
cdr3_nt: TGCGCCAGCAGCTCGGCTGGACCGTCAATGTATGAGCAGTTCTTC
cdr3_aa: CASSSAGPSMYEQFF

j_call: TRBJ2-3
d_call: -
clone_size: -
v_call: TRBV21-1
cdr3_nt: TGTGCCAGCAGCAAAGCCGACTACTCTAGCACAGATACGCAGTATTTT
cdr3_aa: CASSKADYSSTDTQYF

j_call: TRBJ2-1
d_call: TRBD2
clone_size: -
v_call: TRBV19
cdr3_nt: TGTGCCAGTAGCCCTCCTACTAGCGGAAGAAAGGGTGAGCAGTTCTTC
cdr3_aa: CASSPPTSGRKGEQFF

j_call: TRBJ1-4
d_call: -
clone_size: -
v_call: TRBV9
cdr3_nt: TGTGCCAGCAGCGTAGCGGGGTTCCTCGGGGGAGAAAAACTGTTTTTT
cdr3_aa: CASSVAGFLGGEKLFF

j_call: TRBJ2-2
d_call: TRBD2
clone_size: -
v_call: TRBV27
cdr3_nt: TGTGCCAGCACAGCTAGCGGGGGAAACACCGGGGAGCTGTTTTTT
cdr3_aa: CASTASGGNTGELFF

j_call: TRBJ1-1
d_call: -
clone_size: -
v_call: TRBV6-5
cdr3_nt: TGTGCCAGCAGTCCCATTTCGATGAACACTGAAGCTTTCTTT
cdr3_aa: CASSPISMNTEAFF

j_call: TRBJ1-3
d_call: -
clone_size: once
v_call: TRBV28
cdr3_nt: TGTGCCAGCAGCCTAGGGGGTTCTGGAAACACCATATATTTT
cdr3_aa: CASSLGGSGNTIYF

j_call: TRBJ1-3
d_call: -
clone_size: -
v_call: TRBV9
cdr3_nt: TGTGCCAGCAGCTCGGGGGGGCAAGGAAACACCATATATTTT
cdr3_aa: CASSSGGQGNTIYF

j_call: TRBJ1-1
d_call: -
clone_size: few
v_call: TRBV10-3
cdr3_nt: TGTGCCATCAGTGAGGACTCCCGGACTGAAGCTTTCTTT
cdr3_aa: CAISEDSRTEAFF

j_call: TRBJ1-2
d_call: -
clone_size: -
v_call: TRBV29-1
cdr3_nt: TGCAGCGCAGGGGTTAACTATGGCTACACCTTC
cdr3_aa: CSAGVNYGYTF

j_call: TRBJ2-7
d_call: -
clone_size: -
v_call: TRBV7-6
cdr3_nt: TGTGCCAGCAGCCCTCCAGACCACTACGAGCAGTACTTC
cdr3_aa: CASSPPDHYEQYF

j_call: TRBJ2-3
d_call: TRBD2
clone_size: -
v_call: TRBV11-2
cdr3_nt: TGTGCCAGCAGCTCCCTGACTAGCCCAGATACGCAGTATTTT
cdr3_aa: CASSSLTSPDTQYF

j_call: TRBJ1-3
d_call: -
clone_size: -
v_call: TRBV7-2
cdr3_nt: TGTGCCAGCGCCGAGGGGGGGCGGAACACCATATATTTT
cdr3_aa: CASAEGGRNTIYF

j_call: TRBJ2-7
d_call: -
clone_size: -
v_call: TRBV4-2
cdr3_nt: TGTGCCAGCAGCAGGGGGGGAGGGACGGGTGAGCAGTACTTC
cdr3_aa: CASSRGGGTGEQYF

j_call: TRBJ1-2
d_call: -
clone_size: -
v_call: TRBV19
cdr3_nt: TGTGCCAGTAGTATAGGCAGCGGGATTGTTGGCTACACCTTC
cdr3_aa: CASSIGSGIVGYTF

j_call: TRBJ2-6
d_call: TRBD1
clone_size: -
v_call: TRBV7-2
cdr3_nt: TGTGCCAGCAGCCGACTAGGACAGGGGGGCAACGTCCTGACTTTC
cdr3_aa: CASSRLGQGGNVLTF

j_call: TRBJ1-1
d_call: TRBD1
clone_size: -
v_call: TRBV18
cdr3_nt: TGTGCCAGCTCACCGACAGGGATGAACACTGAAGCTTTCTTT
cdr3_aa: CASSPTGMNTEAFF

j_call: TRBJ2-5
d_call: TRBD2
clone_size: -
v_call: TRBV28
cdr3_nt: TGTGCCAGCAGTTTGACTAGCGGGGAGATCCTCCAAGAGACCCAGTACTTC
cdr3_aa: CASSLTSGEILQETQYF

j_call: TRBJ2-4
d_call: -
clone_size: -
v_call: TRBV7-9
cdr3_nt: TGTGCCAGCAGCCCCCGGTCTGCCCCGGGTGGGGCCAAAAACATTCAGTACTTC
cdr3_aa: CASSPRSAPGGAKNIQYF

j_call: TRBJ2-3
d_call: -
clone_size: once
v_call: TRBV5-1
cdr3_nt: TGCGCCAGCATGGAAGGGTCAACTGATACGCAGTATTTT
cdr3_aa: CASMEGSTDTQYF

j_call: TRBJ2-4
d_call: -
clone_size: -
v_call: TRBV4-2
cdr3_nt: TGTGCCAGCAGTCGGACAGTAGCCAAAAACATTCAGTACTTC
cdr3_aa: CASSRTVAKNIQYF

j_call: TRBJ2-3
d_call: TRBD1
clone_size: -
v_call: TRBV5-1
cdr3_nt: TGCGCCAGCAGGACAGGGGAGGCAGATACGCAGTATTTT
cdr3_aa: CASRTGEADTQYF

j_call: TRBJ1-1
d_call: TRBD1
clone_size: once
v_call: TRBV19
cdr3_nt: TGTGCCAGTAGTATCACCCCAGGGGGCGGGATTGAAGCTTTCTTT
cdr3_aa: CASSITPGGGIEAFF

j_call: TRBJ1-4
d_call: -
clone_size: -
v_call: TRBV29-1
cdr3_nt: TGCAGCGTGACGGATTCCCATTCGGCTAATGAAAAACTGTTTTTT
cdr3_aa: CSVTDSHSANEKLFF

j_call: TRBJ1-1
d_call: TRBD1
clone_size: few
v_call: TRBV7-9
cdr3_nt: TGTGCCAGCAGCTACACCTCAGGGGGCACTGAAGCTTTCTTT
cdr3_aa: CASSYTSGGTEAFF

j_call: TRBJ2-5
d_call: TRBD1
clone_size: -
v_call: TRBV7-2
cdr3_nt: TGTGCCAGCAGCCTCCTGGGACAGGGAGGGGAGACCCAGTACTTC
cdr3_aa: CASSLLGQGGETQYF

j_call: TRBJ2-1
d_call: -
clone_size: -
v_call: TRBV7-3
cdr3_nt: TGTGCCAGCAGCATCCGGGACACCGCCTCCTACAATGAGCAGTTCTTC
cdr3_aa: CASSIRDTASYNEQFF

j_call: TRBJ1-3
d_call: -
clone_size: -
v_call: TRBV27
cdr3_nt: TGTGCCAGCAGTTCCCAACCGGACATCTCTGGAAACACCATATATTTT
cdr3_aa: CASSSQPDISGNTIYF

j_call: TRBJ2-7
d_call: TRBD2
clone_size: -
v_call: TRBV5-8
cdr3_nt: TGTGCCAGCAGCTTGGCGGCGGGGGATTCCTACGAGCAGTACTTC
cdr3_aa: CASSLAAGDSYEQYF

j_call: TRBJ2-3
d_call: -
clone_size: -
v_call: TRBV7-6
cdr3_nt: TGTGCCAGCAGCGATCGGGACGGAGGGGCTACGCAGTATTTT
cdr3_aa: CASSDRDGGATQYF

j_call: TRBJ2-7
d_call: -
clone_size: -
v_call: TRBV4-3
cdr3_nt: TGCGCCAGCAGCCAAGATTGGGGTGGCACCTACGAGCAGTACTTC
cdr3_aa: CASSQDWGGTYEQYF

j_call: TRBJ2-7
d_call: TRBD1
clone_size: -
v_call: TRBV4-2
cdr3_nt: TGTGCCAGCAGCCTTTCGGGGACAGGTAACTACGAGCAGTACTTC
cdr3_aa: CASSLSGTGNYEQYF

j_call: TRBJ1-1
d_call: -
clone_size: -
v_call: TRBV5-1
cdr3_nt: TGCGCCAGCAGCTTGGGTGGCGGAACTGAAGCTTTCTTT
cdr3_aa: CASSLGGGTEAFF

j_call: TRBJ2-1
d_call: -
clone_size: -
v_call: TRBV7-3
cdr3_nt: TGTGCCAGCAGCTCCGCTCCAGGGGCTACCGGCGAGCAGTTCTTC
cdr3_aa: CASSSAPGATGEQFF

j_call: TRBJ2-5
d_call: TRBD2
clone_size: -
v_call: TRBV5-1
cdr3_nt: TGCGCCAGCAGCCCGGGGGCTAGCGGGAGTCGGGAGACCCAGTACTTC
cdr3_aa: CASSPGASGSRETQYF

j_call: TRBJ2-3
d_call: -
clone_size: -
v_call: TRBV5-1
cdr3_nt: TGCGCCAGCAGCACCGGCAGCACAGATACGCAGTATTTT
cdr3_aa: CASSTGSTDTQYF